The sequence of this T cell receptor beta chain was determined in a study of regulatory T cells in long-lasting Graves disease. Findings and limits, study-wide: Relative to newly diagnosed Graves' patients, persistent ones had lower TCR diversity.

According to the study, TCR beta libraries were built with iRepertoire HTBI primers and CDR3-region Arm-PCR. TCRdb redid the calling of the multiplex PCR reads with MiXCR, one entry per CDR3 protein. This sample has about 610,000 distinct CDR3 sequences; about 16% occur once, and the top ten carry more than 10%. As for time point: newly diagnosed GD, antithyroid drugs for less than 3 months. The TCR library was made from RNA extracted from PBMCs. Germline loops: CDR1 DFQATT, CDR2 SNEGSKA (reference sequence). The CDR3 has 15 amino acids. This clonotype has only a few counts. Its specificity is not known. The junction differs from germline at one of its ends, possibly a read error. The same sample was also used in a study of T cells in Graves' hyperthyroidism and ophthalmopathy. As that study records: No progression to ophthalmopathy during 18 months of follow-up defined stable disease. The primer set for the first-round RT-PCR of the TCR CDR3 was HTBI.

Sequencing used peripheral blood mononuclear cells (PBMCs), obtained at new diagnosis, from a patient treated with antithyroid drugs. The receptor's source is a man younger than 35 with Graves disease. The chain combines TRBV20-1 with TRBJ1-1; possibly TRBD1 for D (6 bases). The CDR3 protein is CSTREFRGARTEAFF. The CDR3 DNA follows: TGCAGTACTAGAGAATTCCGGGGGGCAAGGACTGAAGCTTTCTTT.